Listed below are T cell receptor beta chains from one sample, sequenced in a study of beta chain features in type 1 diabetes. Profiling relied on immunoSEQ multiplex PCR, and the TCRdb table lists in-frame clones only, not all of them. The sample records roughly 180,000 clones, almost 8% being singletons. The sequenced sample consisted of central memory CD4+ T cells from blood. The receptors were gathered from a man aged 18 to 35 with type 1 diabetes. Each CDR3 is given with its conserved first and last residue.

v_call: TRBV18; cdr3_aa: CASSMTSGRADTQYF
v_call: TRBV29-1; cdr3_aa: CSVGGLNTGELFF
v_call: TRBV28; cdr3_aa: CASSLGTGVNSPLHF
v_call: TRBV10-3; cdr3_aa: CAISEPPLARADTQYF
v_call: TRBV6-5; cdr3_aa: CASSYVRNQNSPLHF
v_call: TRBV30; cdr3_aa: CAWSGGVEQYF
v_call: TRBV28; cdr3_aa: CASSRTAGDVKAFF
v_call: TRBV4-3; cdr3_aa: CASSQGQGGIYEQYF
v_call: TRBV7-8; cdr3_aa: CASSTRQYNEQFF
v_call: TRBV18; cdr3_aa: CASSPIAGRSYNEQFF
v_call: TRBV18; cdr3_aa: CASSRQALSGANVLTF
v_call: TRBV7-9; cdr3_aa: CASSLGTSGGEGDTQYF
v_call: TRBV28; cdr3_aa: CASRKTGANYGYTF
v_call: TRBV7-2; cdr3_aa: CASIPGDRANGYTF
v_call: TRBV9; cdr3_aa: CASSVDPQGEREQYF
v_call: TRBV6-6; cdr3_aa: CASSTRQGRTEAFF
v_call: TRBV11-3; cdr3_aa: CASSFRTSPRDSGTQYF
v_call: TRBV29-1; cdr3_aa: CSAQGVLNTGELFF
v_call: TRBV28; cdr3_aa: CASRGQGRVASSYNSPLHF
v_call: TRBV28; cdr3_aa: CASSLAGTSGNNEQFF
v_call: TRBV2; cdr3_aa: CASSETSGVTDTQYF
v_call: TRBV27; cdr3_aa: CASSLLAGVAREQYF
v_call: TRBV2; cdr3_aa: CASTLRRGQGRGNGELFF
v_call: TRBV2; cdr3_aa: CASRAGTSGRNEQFF
v_call: TRBV5-1; cdr3_aa: CASSGTGTNTGELFF
v_call: TRBV15; cdr3_aa: CATSNRFNQPQHF
v_call: TRBV4-3; cdr3_aa: CASSQRRESPLHF
v_call: TRBV6-5; cdr3_aa: CASGSVSGVTDTQYF
v_call: TRBV7-2; cdr3_aa: CASSMTGTSSYEQYF
v_call: TRBV29-1; cdr3_aa: CSVPTGNSYGYTF
v_call: TRBV19; cdr3_aa: CASRTPSGNIQYF
v_call: TRBV5-1; cdr3_aa: CASSSGSSGGADTQYF
v_call: TRBV11-2; cdr3_aa: CASSSRPGETQYF
v_call: TRBV5-1; cdr3_aa: CASSDGDRSNEKLFF
v_call: TRBV19; cdr3_aa: CASSNKQGLETQYF
v_call: TRBV4-3; cdr3_aa: CASSQEGTVAGGPETQYF
v_call: TRBV27; cdr3_aa: CASSPGTGLFNYGYTF
v_call: TRBV5-4; cdr3_aa: CASSRQGTDTQYF
v_call: TRBV29-1; cdr3_aa: CSSVENNEQFF
v_call: TRBV10-2; cdr3_aa: CASSEGTSGRTSGETQYF
v_call: TRBV6-4; cdr3_aa: CASSVYMNTEAFF
v_call: TRBV9; cdr3_aa: CASSPRMGETQYF
v_call: TRBV2; cdr3_aa: CASSGGLNYEQYF
v_call: TRBV7-6; cdr3_aa: CASSSFLQGDEQFF